This entry lists 4 T cell receptor beta chains sequenced from one sample in a study of blood T cells in healthy people across ages (dated by TCRdb to between 2014 and 2017). Library generation was performed with 5' RACE. TCRdb lists the instrument as Illumina HiSeq 2500. The second PCR ran for about 6 to 11 cycles and used a J-beta primer mix along with a sample-barcoded 5' primer. In TCRdb, the public reads were trimmed at Q25 with fastp and aligned with MiXCR, with productive beta chains retained. Under each unique CDR3 protein, matching rows form one entry showing the most common genes and DNA. In all, the sample holds about 900,000 distinct CDR3 sequences, and under 50% of those were seen once. Together, the top ten hold roughly 13% of the sample. Sequencing input: blood. The receptors shown here come from a man aged 25 to 45 in good health.

V is TRBV18 and J is TRBJ2-1; 7 nucleotides line up with TRBD2. This CDR3 is 17 amino acids long. The V gene end was trimmed by 0 bases and the J gene end by 0 bases; junction bases not matched to a gene: 5. From germline, CDR1 is KGHSH and CDR2 LQKENI. Here the CDR3 DNA reads TGTGCCAGCTCACCACCGAAGACTAGCAACTCCTACAATGAGCAGTTCTTC. As protein: CASSPPKTSNSYNEQFF.

This clonotype has at least ten counts. J is TRBJ2-7 and V is TRBV5-1; 10 nucleotides align to TRBD2. Germline V gene data show CDR1 as SGHRS and CDR2 as YFSETQ. The CDR3 sequence is 14 residues long. J lost 5 bases, V lost 2 bases, and 4 bases had no gene match. The CDR3 nucleotides are TGCGCCAGCAGCTTTAGCGGGGGGACGAACGAGCAGTACTTC. Translated: CASSFSGGTNEQYF. The variable domain in full, completed from reference TRBV5-1 and TRBJ2-7, reads KAGVTQTPRYLIKTRGQQVTLSCSPISGHRSVSWYQQTPGQGLQFLFEYFSETQRNKGNFPGRFSGRQFSNSRSEMNVSTLELGDSALYLCASSFSGGTNEQYFGPGTRLTVT.

The chain joins TRBV4-3 to TRBJ1-6; tentatively, D is TRBD1 (5 bases). V dropped 0 bases and J dropped 8 bases, with 14 bases sitting between them. CDR1 and CDR2 from the germline V gene are LGHNA and YSLEER. This CDR3 is built from 16 residues. CDR3 sequence: CASSQDHGTGDSPLHF. The CDR3 DNA reads TGCGCCAGCAGCCAAGATCATGGAACAGGCGATTCACCCCTCCACTTT.

In this sample, this clonotype turned up many times. The rearrangement joins TRBV4-2 to TRBJ2-3; 7 nucleotides match TRBD2. CDR3 length: 17 amino acids. V lost 4 bases and J lost 2; bases outside the gene matches: 12. Germline V gene sequence: CDR1 LGHNA, CDR2 YNFKEQ. CDR3: CASSRVPRDYYTDTQYF. The CDR3 region has the DNA TGTGCCAGCAGCCGCGTACCGCGGGACTACTACACAGATACGCAGTATTTT.